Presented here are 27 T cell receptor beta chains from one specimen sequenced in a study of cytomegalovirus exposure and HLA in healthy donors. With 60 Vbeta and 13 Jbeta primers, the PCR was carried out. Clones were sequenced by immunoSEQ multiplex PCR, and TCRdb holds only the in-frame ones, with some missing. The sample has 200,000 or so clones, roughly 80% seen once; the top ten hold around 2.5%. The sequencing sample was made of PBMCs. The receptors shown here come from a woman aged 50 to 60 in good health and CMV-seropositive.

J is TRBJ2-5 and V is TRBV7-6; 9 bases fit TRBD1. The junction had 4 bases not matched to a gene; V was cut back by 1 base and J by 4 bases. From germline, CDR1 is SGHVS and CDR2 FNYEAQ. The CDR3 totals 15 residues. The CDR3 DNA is TGTGCCAGCAGCTTAGGATCGGACAGGGGAGAGACCCAGTACTTC. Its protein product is CASSLGSDRGETQYF.

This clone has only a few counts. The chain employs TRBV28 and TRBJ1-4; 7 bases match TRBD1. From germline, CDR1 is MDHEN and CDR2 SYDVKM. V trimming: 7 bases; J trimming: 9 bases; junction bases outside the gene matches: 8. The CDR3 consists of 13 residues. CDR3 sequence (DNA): TGTGCCAGCAAAGCACAGGGGTTTCAAAAACTGTTTTTT. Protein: CASKAQGFQKLFF.

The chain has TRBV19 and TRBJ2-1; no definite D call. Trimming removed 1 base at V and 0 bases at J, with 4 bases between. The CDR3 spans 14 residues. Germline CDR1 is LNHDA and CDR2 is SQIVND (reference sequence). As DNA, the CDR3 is TGTGCCAGTAGTATAGGCAGCTCCTACAATGAGCAGTTCTTC. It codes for CASSIGSSYNEQFF.

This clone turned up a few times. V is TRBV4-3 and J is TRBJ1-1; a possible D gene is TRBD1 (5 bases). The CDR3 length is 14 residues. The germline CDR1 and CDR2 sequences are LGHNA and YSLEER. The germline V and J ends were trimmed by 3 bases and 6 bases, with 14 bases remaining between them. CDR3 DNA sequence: TGCGCCAGCAGCCAGACGACCCCAGGGCCTGAAGCTTTCTTT. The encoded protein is CASSQTTPGPEAFF.

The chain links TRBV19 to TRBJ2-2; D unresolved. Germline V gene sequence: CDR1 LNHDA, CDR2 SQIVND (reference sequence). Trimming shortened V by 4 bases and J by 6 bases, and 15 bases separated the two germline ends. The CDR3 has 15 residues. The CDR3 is CASSTTEMRAGELFF. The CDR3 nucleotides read TGTGCCAGTAGTACCACAGAAATGAGAGCCGGGGAGCTGTTTTTT.

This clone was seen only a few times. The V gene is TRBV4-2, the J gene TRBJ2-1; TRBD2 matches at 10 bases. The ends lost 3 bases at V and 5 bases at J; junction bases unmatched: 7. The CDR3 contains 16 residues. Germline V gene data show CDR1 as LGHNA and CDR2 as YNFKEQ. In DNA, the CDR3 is TGTGCCAGCAGCCATACTCTAGCGGGGGCGAACAATGAGCAGTTCTTC. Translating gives CASSHTLAGANNEQFF.

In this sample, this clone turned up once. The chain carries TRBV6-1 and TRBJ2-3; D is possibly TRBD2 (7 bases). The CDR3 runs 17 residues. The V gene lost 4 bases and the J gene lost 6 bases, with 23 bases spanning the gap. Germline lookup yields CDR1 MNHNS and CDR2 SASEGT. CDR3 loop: CASSGVMGGGLGDTQYF. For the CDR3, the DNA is TGTGCCAGCAGTGGGGTTATGGGCGGGGGCTTGGGGGATACGCAGTATTTT.

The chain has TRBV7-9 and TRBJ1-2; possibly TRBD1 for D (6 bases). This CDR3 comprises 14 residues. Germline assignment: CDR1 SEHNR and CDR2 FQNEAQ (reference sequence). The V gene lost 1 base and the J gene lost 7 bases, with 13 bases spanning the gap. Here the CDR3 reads CASSLVVQGFGYTF. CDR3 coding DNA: TGTGCCAGCAGCTTAGTGGTACAGGGTTTTGGCTACACCTTC.

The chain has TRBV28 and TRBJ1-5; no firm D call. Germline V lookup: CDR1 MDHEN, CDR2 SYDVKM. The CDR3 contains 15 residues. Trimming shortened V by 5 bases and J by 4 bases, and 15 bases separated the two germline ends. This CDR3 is CASSQSGLLNQPQHF. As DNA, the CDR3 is TGTGCCAGCAGTCAGAGCGGACTGTTAAATCAGCCCCAGCATTTT.

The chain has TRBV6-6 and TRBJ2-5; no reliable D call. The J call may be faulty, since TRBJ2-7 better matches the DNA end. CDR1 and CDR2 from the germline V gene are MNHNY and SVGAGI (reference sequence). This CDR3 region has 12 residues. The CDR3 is CASSYEFYEQYF. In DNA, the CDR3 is TGTGCCAGCAGTTACGAGTTCTACGAGCAGTACTTC.

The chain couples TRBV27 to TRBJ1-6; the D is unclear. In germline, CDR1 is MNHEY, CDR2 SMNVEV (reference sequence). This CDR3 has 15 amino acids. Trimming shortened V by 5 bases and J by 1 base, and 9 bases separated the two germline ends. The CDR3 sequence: CASSALRSYNSPLHF. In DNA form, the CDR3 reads TGTGCCAGCAGTGCTTTGAGGTCCTATAATTCACCCCTCCACTTT.

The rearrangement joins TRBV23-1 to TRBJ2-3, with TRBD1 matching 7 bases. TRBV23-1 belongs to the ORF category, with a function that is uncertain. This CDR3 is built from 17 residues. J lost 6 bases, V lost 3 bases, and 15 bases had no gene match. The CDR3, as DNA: TGCGCCAGCAGTCATCCGAGGTTAGGACAGGCCGTTGATACGCAGTATTTT. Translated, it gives CASSHPRLGQAVDTQYF.

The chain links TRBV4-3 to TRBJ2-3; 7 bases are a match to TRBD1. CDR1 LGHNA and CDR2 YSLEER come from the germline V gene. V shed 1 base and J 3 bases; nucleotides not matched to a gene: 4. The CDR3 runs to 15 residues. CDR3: CASSQARQGTDTQYF. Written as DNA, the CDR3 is TGCGCCAGCAGCCAAGCCCGACAGGGTACAGATACGCAGTATTTT.

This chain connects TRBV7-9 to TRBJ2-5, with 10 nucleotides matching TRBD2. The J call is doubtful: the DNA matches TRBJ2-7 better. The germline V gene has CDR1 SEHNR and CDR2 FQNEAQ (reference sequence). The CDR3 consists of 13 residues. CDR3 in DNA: TGTGCCGTCGGGACTAGCGTTACCTACGAGCAGTACTTC. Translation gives CAVGTSVTYEQYF.

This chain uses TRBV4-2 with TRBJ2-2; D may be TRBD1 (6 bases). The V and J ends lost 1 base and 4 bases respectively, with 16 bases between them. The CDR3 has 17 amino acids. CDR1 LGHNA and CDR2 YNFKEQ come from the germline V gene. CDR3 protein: CASSQAVRQASTGELFF. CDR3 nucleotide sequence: TGTGCCAGCAGCCAAGCTGTGAGACAGGCGAGCACCGGGGAGCTGTTTTTT.

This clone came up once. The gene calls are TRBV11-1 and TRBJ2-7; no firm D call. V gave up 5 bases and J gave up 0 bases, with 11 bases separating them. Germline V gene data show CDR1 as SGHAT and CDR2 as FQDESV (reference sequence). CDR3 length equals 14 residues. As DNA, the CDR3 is TGTGCCAGCAGCGTCAGTCACACCTCCTACGAGCAGTACTTC. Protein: CASSVSHTSYEQYF.

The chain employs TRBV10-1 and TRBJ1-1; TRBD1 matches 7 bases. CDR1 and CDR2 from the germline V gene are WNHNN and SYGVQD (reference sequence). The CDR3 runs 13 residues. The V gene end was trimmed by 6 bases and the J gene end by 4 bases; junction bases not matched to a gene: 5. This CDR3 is CASSYDRATEAFF. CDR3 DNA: TGCGCCAGCAGCTACGACAGGGCCACTGAAGCTTTCTTT.

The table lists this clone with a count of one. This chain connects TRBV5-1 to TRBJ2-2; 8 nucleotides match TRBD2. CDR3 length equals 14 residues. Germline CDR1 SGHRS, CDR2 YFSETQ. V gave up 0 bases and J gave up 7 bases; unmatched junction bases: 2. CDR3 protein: CASSLERGGGELFF. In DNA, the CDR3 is TGCGCCAGCAGCTTGGAACGGGGGGGCGGGGAGCTGTTTTTT.

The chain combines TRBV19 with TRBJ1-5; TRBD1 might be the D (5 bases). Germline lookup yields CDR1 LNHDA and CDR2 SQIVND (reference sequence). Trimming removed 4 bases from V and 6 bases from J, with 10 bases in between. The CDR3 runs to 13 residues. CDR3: CASSRERGQPQHF. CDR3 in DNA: TGTGCCAGTAGTAGAGAAAGGGGTCAGCCCCAGCATTTT.

CDR3 in DNA: TGTGCCTGGAGCCTACGGGGGTCGGAGTCAAACATTCAGTACTTC. It specifies CAWSLRGSESNIQYF. The chain uses TRBV30 and TRBJ2-4, with a possible D match to TRBD2 (6 bases). V was trimmed by 3 bases and J by 6 bases, leaving 18 bases between them. Germline CDR1 and CDR2: GTSNPN and SVGIG (reference sequence). The CDR3 loop spans 15 amino acids.

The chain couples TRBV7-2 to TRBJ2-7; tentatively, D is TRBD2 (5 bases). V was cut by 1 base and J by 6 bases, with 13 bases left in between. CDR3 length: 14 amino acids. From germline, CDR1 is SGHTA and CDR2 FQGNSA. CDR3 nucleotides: TGTGCCAGCAGCTTAGGAGGGCTGACTTCCGAGCAGTACTTC. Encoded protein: CASSLGGLTSEQYF.

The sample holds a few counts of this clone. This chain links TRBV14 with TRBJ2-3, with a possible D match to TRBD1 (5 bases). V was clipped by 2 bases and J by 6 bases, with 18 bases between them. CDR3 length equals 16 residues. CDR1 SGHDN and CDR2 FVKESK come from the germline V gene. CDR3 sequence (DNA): TGTGCCAGCAGCCAACCCTGGGGCCGCTCGCCGGATACGCAGTATTTT. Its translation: CASSQPWGRSPDTQYF.

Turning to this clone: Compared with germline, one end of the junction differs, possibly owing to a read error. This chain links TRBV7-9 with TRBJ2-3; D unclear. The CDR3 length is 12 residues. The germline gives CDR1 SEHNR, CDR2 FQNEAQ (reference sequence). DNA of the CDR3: TGTTCCAGCAGCCCCCTTTCGGATACGCAGTATTTT. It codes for CSSSPLSDTQYF.

Written as DNA, the CDR3 is TGTGCCAGCAGCCCCCCCGGGACAGGGGGGTGGGCTTTCTTT. This gives the protein CASSPPGTGGWAFF. This chain uses TRBV11-2 with TRBJ1-1; 11 positions match TRBD1. There are 14 residues in the CDR3. Germline CDR1 SGHAT, CDR2 FQNNGV. Trimming at V came to 5 bases and at J to 11 bases, leaving 10 bases not matched to a gene.

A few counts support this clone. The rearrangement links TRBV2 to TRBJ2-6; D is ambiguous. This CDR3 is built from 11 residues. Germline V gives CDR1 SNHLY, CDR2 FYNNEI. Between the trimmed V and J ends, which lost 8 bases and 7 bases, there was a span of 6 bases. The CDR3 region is CASEAANVLTF. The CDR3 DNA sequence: TGTGCCAGCGAGGCAGCCAACGTCCTGACTTTC.

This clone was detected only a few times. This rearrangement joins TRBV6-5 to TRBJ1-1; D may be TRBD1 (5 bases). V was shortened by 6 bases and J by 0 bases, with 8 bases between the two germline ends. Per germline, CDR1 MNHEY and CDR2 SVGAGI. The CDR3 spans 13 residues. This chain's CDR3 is CASRDTLNTEAFF. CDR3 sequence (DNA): TGTGCCAGCAGGGACACCTTGAACACTGAAGCTTTCTTT.

The CDR3 bases are TGTGCCAGCAGCCCCTCGGCTATCAGGGAGACCCAGTACTTC. Protein: CASSPSAIRETQYF. The chain couples TRBV11-2 to TRBJ2-5; no clear D gene. The V end was cut by 5 bases, the J end by 5 bases, with 15 bases between. CDR1 SGHAT and CDR2 FQNNGV come from the germline V gene. CDR3 length: 14 residues.